Listed here are 2 T cell receptor beta chains from one sample, sequenced in a study of identical twins. MiXCR, run by TCRdb on the 5' RACE reads, gives a single entry per CDR3 protein. The sample holds 210,000 or so distinct CDR3 sequences, roughly 15% seen once. These sequences were also reported in another study, on T cells expressing NK-cell markers.

Material: CD8+ T cells sorted from blood. Receptors were obtained from a woman between 18 and 30 years old in good health.

This clonotype was counted a few times. The chain is built from TRBV3-1 and TRBJ2-7; the D gene is possibly TRBD2 (6 bases). The V gene lost 3 bases and the J gene lost 7 bases, with 19 bases spanning the gap. This CDR3 has 15 residues. The germline gives CDR1 LGHDT, CDR2 YNNKEL (reference sequence). CDR3 protein: CASSHLRSYGGEQYF. The CDR3 DNA reads TGTGCCAGCAGCCACTTGAGGTCCTACGGGGGTGAGCAGTACTTC.

This clonotype was counted between two and nine times. This sequence joins TRBV20-1 and TRBJ1-1; maybe TRBD1 (5 bases). V shed 3 bases and J shed 1 base, with 9 bases lying between them. This CDR3 is built from 13 residues. CDR1 and CDR2 from the germline V gene are DFQATT and SNEGSKA (reference sequence). CDR3 sequence: CSASPGQNTEAFF. CDR3 nucleotides: TGCAGTGCTAGTCCCGGACAGAACACTGAAGCTTTCTTT.